This entry lists 10 T cell receptor beta chains sequenced from one sample in a study of blood T cell repertoires in COVID-19. Repertoires were generated with immunoSEQ multiplex PCR, while TCRdb's copy carries only in-frame clones and drops some. In the table there are about 270,000 clones, approximately 86% of which are singletons. Material: peripheral blood. The receptor source for this set is a woman aged 70 to 79 with COVID-19, enrolled during active disease.

This chain connects TRBV5-6 to TRBJ2-5, with D unresolved. Trimming left V 4 bases short and J 1 base short, with 11 bases between. CDR3 length: 14 residues. Germline lookup yields CDR1 SGHDT and CDR2 YYEEEE. Here the CDR3 reads CASSLGTAQETQYF. CDR3 coding DNA: TGTGCCAGCAGCCTTGGTACAGCCCAAGAGACCCAGTACTTC.

The J gene is TRBJ1-6, the V gene TRBV9, with D unclear. The germline gives CDR1 SGDLS, CDR2 YYNGEE. The CDR3 consists of 13 residues. Between the trimmed V and J ends, which lost 3 bases and 7 bases, there was a span of 8 bases. CDR3 residues: CASSGDLNSPLHF. The CDR3 bases are TGTGCCAGCAGCGGAGATTTAAATTCACCCCTCCACTTT.

The genes are TRBV12-5 and TRBJ1-6; TRBD1 agrees at 8 bases. The germline V gene has CDR1 LGHNT and CDR2 FRNRAP. The CDR3 runs to 17 residues. Germline trimming cut 2 bases from V and 4 bases from J; bases unmatched to any gene: 7. The DNA for the CDR3 is TGTGCTAGTGGTTTGTCAACAGGGGGTCGGTATAATTCACCCCTCCACTTT. Translating gives CASGLSTGGRYNSPLHF.

This chain joins TRBV5-6 and TRBJ2-1; 10 nucleotides match TRBD1. Unmatched junction bases numbered 5, after V lost 2 bases and J lost 3 bases. Germline assignment: CDR1 SGHDT and CDR2 YYEEEE. CDR3 size: 16 residues. DNA of the CDR3: TGTGCCAGCAGCTTAGTCCGGGACAGGGGCTACAATGAGCAGTTCTTC. Residues: CASSLVRDRGYNEQFF.

The table lists this clone with a count of one. J is TRBJ1-1 and V is TRBV28; 7 nucleotides align to TRBD1. Per the germline V gene, CDR1 is MDHEN and CDR2 is SYDVKM. The CDR3 sequence is 15 residues long. The V segment lost 8 bases and the J segment 1 base; nucleotides outside the gene matches: 10. CDR3 bases: TGTGCCAGCCCGCCGAGACAGGGAGGGAACACTGAAGCTTTCTTT. Translating it yields CASPPRQGGNTEAFF.

The chain employs TRBV7-9 and TRBJ1-4, with D perhaps TRBD1 (5 bases). CDR1 is SEHNR, CDR2 FQNEAQ, per germline (reference sequence). V was clipped by 4 bases and J by 8 bases, with 17 bases between them. The CDR3 runs to 15 residues. This CDR3 is CASSSSGGEGEKLFF. The CDR3 DNA reads as TGTGCCAGCAGCTCGTCCGGGGGAGAGGGCGAAAAACTGTTTTTT. The full variable domain, rest sourced from reference TRBV7-9 and TRBJ1-4, is DTGVSQNPRHKITKRGQNVTFRCDPISEHNRLYWYRQTLGQGPEFLTYFQNEAQLEKSRLLSDRFSAERPKGSFSTLEIQRTEQGDSAMYLCASSSSGGEGEKLFFGSGTQLSVL.

The rearrangement links TRBV7-2 to TRBJ2-3, with TRBD2 matching 13 bases. The CDR3 has 16 amino acids. After removal of 5 bases from V and 5 bases from J, the junction contained 7 bases not matched to a gene. Looked up from germline, CDR1 is SGHTA and CDR2 is FQGNSA. The CDR3 spells CASSPRTSGGGDTQYF. DNA for the CDR3: TGTGCCAGCAGCCCGAGGACTAGCGGGGGCGGAGATACGCAGTATTTT.

The J gene is TRBJ2-2, the V gene TRBV19; possible D gene TRBD1, 6 bases. The germline gives CDR1 LNHDA, CDR2 SQIVND (reference sequence). Trimming shortened V by 9 bases and J by 4 bases, and 12 bases separated the two germline ends. The CDR3 has 13 amino acids. The CDR3 DNA is TGTGCCAGCGAAAGACAGGTCACCGGGGAGCTGTTTTTT. Translating gives CASERQVTGELFF.

The rearrangement joins TRBV24-1 to TRBJ2-2, with 10 bases matching TRBD2. Germline V CDR1 and CDR2: KGHDR, SFDVKD. V dropped 1 base and J dropped 4; count of bases not matched to a gene: 11. The length of the CDR3 is 19 residues. The CDR3 coding sequence is TGTGCCACCAGTGATTTCGACCAACTAGCGGGGAAACCCACCGGGGAGCTGTTTTTT. It specifies CATSDFDQLAGKPTGELFF.

The chain's CDR3 is CASSSGGSGELFF. CDR3 DNA sequence: TGTGCCAGCAGCTCAGGAGGGTCCGGGGAGCTGTTTTTT. The chain couples TRBV6-5 to TRBJ2-2; perhaps TRBD2 as D (6 bases). The CDR3 has 13 residues. V lost 6 bases to trimming and J lost 6 bases, with 11 bases between them. CDR1 is MNHEY and CDR2 is SVGAGI in the germline V gene.